These 24 T cell receptor beta chains came from one sample sequenced in a study of T cell responses to AZD1222 COVID-19 vaccine. Only in-frame clones appear in the TCRdb table, and some are missing; sequencing was by immunoSEQ multiplex PCR. The data contain more than 80,000 clones, over 75% of them singletons. The source was peripheral blood, collected 28 days after the second AZD1222 dose. These receptors were obtained from an adult who received the AZD1222 COVID-19 vaccine.

The rearrangement joins TRBV7-2 to TRBJ1-2; 10 nucleotides match TRBD1. With V trimmed by 4 bases and J by 2 bases, 4 bases remained unmatched. Per the germline V gene, CDR1 is SGHTA and CDR2 is FQGNSA. The CDR3 loop spans 15 amino acids. This chain's CDR3 is CASSSWDRGNYGYTF. As DNA, the CDR3 is TGTGCCAGCAGCTCATGGGACAGGGGAAACTATGGCTACACCTTC. Complete variable domain (other parts from reference TRBV7-2 and TRBJ1-2): GAGVSQSPSNKVTEKGKDVELRCDPISGHTALYWYRQSLGQGLEFLIYFQGNSAPDKSGLPSDRFSAERTGGSVSTLTIQRTQQEDSAVYLCASSSWDRGNYGYTFGSGTRLTVV.

This sequence joins TRBV18 and TRBJ1-2; TRBD1 might be the D (5 bases). Germline CDR1 reads KGHSH; CDR2 reads LQKENI. There are 11 residues in the CDR3. Trimming cost V 3 bases and J 7 bases, with 6 bases left between them. DNA for the CDR3: TGTGCCAGCTCACCCGGGGGTGGCTACACCTTC. Amino acids: CASSPGGGYTF.

This clone was seen a few times. The J gene is TRBJ2-2, the V gene TRBV19; TRBD2 agrees at 8 bases. Germline lookup yields CDR1 LNHDA and CDR2 SQIVND (reference sequence). The CDR3 covers 16 residues. V shed 5 bases, J shed 6 bases, and the junction held 11 bases outside the gene matches. CDR3 in DNA: TGTGCCAGTAGTTTACCGGGACTAGTTACGCCCGGGGAGCTGTTTTTT. It specifies CASSLPGLVTPGELFF.

The genes are TRBV19 and TRBJ2-1; D ambiguous. The CDR3 totals 15 residues. V dropped 5 bases and J dropped 3 bases, with 14 bases sitting between them. CDR1 and CDR2 from the germline V gene are LNHDA and SQIVND (reference sequence). CDR3 nucleotide sequence: TGTGCCAGTAGTTCCGGGTTATTCTACTACAATGAGCAGTTCTTC. Protein sequence: CASSSGLFYYNEQFF. The entire variable domain, with the rest obtained from reference TRBV19 and TRBJ2-1, is as follows: DGGITQSPKYLFRKEGQNVTLSCEQNLNHDAMYWYRQDPGQGLRLIYYSQIVNDFQKGDIAEGYSVSREKKESFPLTVTSAQKNPTAFYLCASSSGLFYYNEQFFGPGTRLTVL.

The chain recombines TRBV3-1 (or the pseudogene TRBV3-2) with TRBJ1-1; a possible D gene is TRBD1 (6 bases). This CDR3 is built from 15 residues. Trimming shortened V by 1 base and J by 0 bases, and 9 bases separated the two germline ends. Germline V lookup: CDR1 LGHDT, CDR2 YNNKEL (reference sequence). Here the CDR3 reads CASSQATGMNTEAFF. In nucleotides, the CDR3 is TGTGCCAGCAGCCAAGCCACAGGGATGAACACTGAAGCTTTCTTT.

The rearrangement uses TRBV6-5 and TRBJ2-1; D is undetermined. The V end was cut by 4 bases, the J end by 2 bases, with 15 bases between. CDR1 is MNHEY and CDR2 is SVGAGI in the germline V gene. The CDR3 runs 16 residues. The CDR3 nucleotides are TGTGCCAGCAGTTTTGCCAGTACTCGGACCTACAATGAGCAGTTCTTC. Protein product: CASSFASTRTYNEQFF.

The chain employs TRBV6-2 or TRBV6-3 and TRBJ1-3; D is unclear. The ends were cut back, 5 bases at V and 1 base at J, with 12 bases in the middle. From germline, CDR1 is MNHEY and CDR2 SVGEGT. CDR3 size: 15 residues. In nucleotides, the CDR3 is TGTGCCAGCAGTCCCGACCTTCTTTCTGGAAACACCATATATTTT. This sequence encodes CASSPDLLSGNTIYF.

The V and J genes are TRBV12-3 or TRBV12-4 and TRBJ2-4; D may be TRBD2 (5 bases). The V gene lost 5 bases and the J gene lost 6 bases, with 8 bases spanning the gap. CDR3 length equals 12 residues. The CDR3 sequence: CASSGSPNIQYF. CDR3 in DNA: TGTGCCAGCAGTGGGAGCCCAAACATTCAGTACTTC.

This chain links TRBV6-6 with TRBJ1-4; 8 positions agree with TRBD1. The germline V gene encodes CDR1 MNHNY and CDR2 SVGAGI (reference sequence). The V segment lost 6 bases and the J segment 7 bases; nucleotides outside the gene matches: 7. This CDR3 has 14 amino acids. The CDR3 is CASRGTGVREKLFF. The CDR3 DNA reads as TGTGCCAGCAGGGGGACAGGAGTTCGTGAAAAACTGTTTTTT.

The chain couples TRBV6-1 to TRBJ2-7; 11 nucleotides agree with TRBD2. The CDR3 contains 20 residues. Germline CDR1 MNHNS, CDR2 SASEGT. The trim removed 2 bases at V and 0 bases at J, leaving 15 bases unmatched. CDR3 sequence reads: CASSEYLIRLAGGTSYEQYV. As DNA, the CDR3 is TGTGCCAGCAGTGAATATTTGATTCGGCTAGCGGGGGGAACCTCCTACGAGCAGTACGTC.

The chain links TRBV2 to TRBJ2-1, with a possible D match to TRBD2 (5 bases). CDR3 length: 14 amino acids. Germline values: CDR1 SNHLY, CDR2 FYNNEI. Deletions cut 2 bases from V and 9 bases from J, with 14 bases between. CDR3: CASSEPHGRGEQFF. CDR3 nucleotides: TGTGCCAGCAGTGAACCCCACGGACGGGGTGAGCAGTTCTTC.

V gene TRBV10-2 combines with J gene TRBJ1-5; D is unclear. V shed 1 base and J shed 1 base, with 8 bases lying between them. The CDR3 consists of 15 residues. Germline V lookup: CDR1 WSHSY, CDR2 SAAADI. DNA for the CDR3: TGCGCCAGCAGTGAGTACGTCGGCAGCAATCAGCCCCAGCATTTT. Its translation is CASSEYVGSNQPQHF.

V gene TRBV6-5 combines with J gene TRBJ2-3; 8 bases are a match to TRBD1. Unmatched junction bases numbered 4, after V lost 5 bases and J lost 3 bases. The CDR3 covers 14 residues. Per germline, CDR1 MNHEY and CDR2 SVGAGI. CDR3 coding DNA: TGTGCCAGCAGTACCCAGGGGGCAACAGATACGCAGTATTTT. It translates to CASSTQGATDTQYF.

The V call is TRBV6-2 or TRBV6-3, the J call TRBJ1-1, with unresolved D. The CDR3 loop spans 14 amino acids. Germline V gene lookup returns CDR1 MNHEY and CDR2 SVGEGT. V was shortened by 2 bases and J by 1 base, with 8 bases between the two germline ends. CDR3 residues: CASSYVRKNTEAFF. The CDR3 bases are TGTGCCAGCAGTTACGTACGGAAGAACACTGAAGCTTTCTTT.

J is TRBJ1-5 and V is TRBV5-8; 11 nucleotides match TRBD1. CDR1 and CDR2 (germline): SGHTS, YDEGEE. The CDR3 runs 15 residues. Trimming at V came to 2 bases and at J to 7 bases, leaving 5 bases not matched to a gene. CDR3 sequence reads: CASSLWTGGGQPQHF. CDR3 DNA: TGTGCCAGCAGCTTATGGACAGGGGGCGGACAGCCCCAGCATTTT.

The V and J genes are TRBV19 and TRBJ1-1; 9 nucleotides line up with TRBD1. Germline CDR1 and CDR2: LNHDA and SQIVND (reference sequence). V dropped 3 bases and J dropped 7; count of bases not matched to a gene: 6. The CDR3 length is 14 residues. Here the CDR3 reads CASSITGGGREAFF. CDR3 in DNA: TGTGCCAGTAGTATTACAGGGGGCGGCCGTGAAGCTTTCTTT.

The V call is TRBV7-6, the J call TRBJ1-3, with D uncertain. Germline lookup yields CDR1 SGHVS and CDR2 FNYEAQ. The CDR3 consists of 12 residues. V was trimmed by 1 base and J by 9 bases, leaving 7 bases between them. CDR3 protein: CASSLEQTTIYF. The CDR3 DNA sequence: TGTGCCAGCAGCTTAGAACAAACCACCATATATTTT.

The chain links TRBV6-6 to TRBJ2-1, with 7 bases identical to TRBD2. This CDR3 contains 16 residues. Trimming took 9 bases from V and 7 from J; bases not matched to a gene: 18. CDR1 and CDR2 (germline): MNHNY, SVGAGI (reference sequence). The DNA of the CDR3 is TGTGCCAGTAGAAATTCGGGGGGAGACATTTGGAATGAGCAGTTCTTC. Translating gives CASRNSGGDIWNEQFF.

This clone was recorded at least ten times. V is TRBV10-3 and J is TRBJ2-7, with 12 nucleotides matching TRBD2. The V and J ends lost 6 bases and 2 bases, in that order; junction bases with no gene match: 2. Germline assignment: CDR1 ENHRY and CDR2 SYGVKD. There are 14 residues in the CDR3. CDR3 amino acids: CAIRRTSGTYEQYF. CDR3 coding DNA: TGTGCCATCAGGAGGACTAGCGGGACCTACGAGCAGTACTTC.

The chain links TRBV4-3 to TRBJ1-2, with 10 bases fitting TRBD1. This CDR3 has 15 residues. CDR1 is LGHNA and CDR2 is YSLEER in the germline V gene. The junction had 4 bases not matched to a gene; V was cut back by 1 base and J by 5 bases. The CDR3, as DNA: TGCGCCAGCAGCCAAGCCGGGACAGGGGTTTATGGCTACACCTTC. Residues: CASSQAGTGVYGYTF.

This rearrangement joins TRBV10-3 to TRBJ1-2; D not resolved. Germline CDR1 and CDR2: ENHRY and SYGVKD. CDR3 length equals 13 residues. With 0 bases removed from V and 5 bases from J, the gap between germline ends came to 7 bases. The CDR3 region is CAISESGDYGYTF. CDR3 nucleotide sequence: TGTGCCATCAGTGAGTCAGGAGATTATGGCTACACCTTC.

V and J are TRBV11-3 and TRBJ2-7, with D perhaps assigned TRBD1 or TRBD2 (5 bases each). The CDR3 covers 14 residues. V lost 1 base to trimming and J lost 3 bases, with 10 bases between them. The germline V gene has CDR1 SGHNT and CDR2 YENEEA. The CDR3 DNA follows: TGTGCCAGCAGCTTAGCCGGGGCCAACTACGAGCAGTACGTC. Translation: CASSLAGANYEQYV.

The chain carries TRBV3-1 (or the pseudogene TRBV3-2) and TRBJ1-1, with D perhaps TRBD1 (6 bases). The CDR3 totals 15 residues. Looked up from germline, CDR1 is LGHDT and CDR2 is YNNKEL (reference sequence). The V and J ends lost 3 bases and 6 bases respectively, with 17 bases between them. The CDR3 bases are TGTGCCAGCAGCCACCGGGGGCGGGGGTCTGCTGAAGCTTTCTTT. It translates to CASSHRGRGSAEAFF.

The rearrangement links TRBV28 to TRBJ1-1; 10 nucleotides line up with TRBD1. Germline V gives CDR1 MDHEN, CDR2 SYDVKM. Trimming cost V 6 bases and J 4 bases; bases outside gene matches: 11. The CDR3 contains 16 residues. CDR3 bases: TGTGCCAGCAGGACAGGGGGCTCCCCCTCGATCACTGAAGCTTTCTTT. Protein sequence: CASRTGGSPSITEAFF.